This TCR beta chain derives from a study of control samples from healthy donors and cancer patients. In germline, CDR1 is SEHNR, CDR2 FQNEAQ (reference sequence). V was trimmed by 5 bases and J by 4 bases, leaving 8 bases between them. The length of the CDR3 is 12 residues. Only in-frame clones appear in the TCRdb table, and some are missing; sequencing was by immunoSEQ multiplex PCR. The sample shows tens of thousands of clones, approximately 80% of them seen only once. The chain uses TRBV7-9 and TRBJ1-1, with unresolved D. What was sequenced was PBMCs. This receptor was identified in a man in his sixties with head and neck cancer. CDR3 sequence: CASSPSTTEAFF. CDR3 coding DNA: TGTGCCAGCAGCCCTTCTACCACTGAAGCTTTCTTT.